The T cell receptor beta chain described here comes from a study of blood T cell repertoires in COVID-19 (dated by TCRdb to 2020 to 2022). With regard to the full study: Collaborator samples came from the United States, Italy and Spain and covered acute and convalescent phases of COVID-19. The prospective study material was composed of cDNA or gDNA derived from T cells, B-cell-depleted T cells, or PBMCs. The dataset comprised deeply sampled blood TCRbeta repertoires from subjects exposed to, actively infected with, or recovered from COVID-19. The repertoires were released in a freely available public database meant as a resource for research on the immune response to SARS-CoV-2. Samples came from the ongoing ImmuneRACE study (first 160 participants) plus 1,254 subjects from 6 global collaborators. Nearly every sample came with metadata listing a de-identified subject ID, COVID-19 status, age in years and sex. Where available, HLA class I and class II types were taken from metadata supplied by the sample provider and were not determined by assay-based typing.

The CDR3 numbers 15 residues from cysteine through phenylalanine. This entry keeps only the CDR3 DNA: 45 bases, framed from base 1. V is trimmed back by 6 bases and J by 5 bases, and the junction contains 12 bases that no gene match accounts for. CDR1 and CDR2 are read off the germline V gene as SGHTA and FQGNSA. A note on this clone: Which antigen it targets is not known. No per-base quality is available; no much larger clone lies one base away.

TCRbeta CDR3 regions were amplified from genomic DNA using the immunoSEQ Assay, a bias-controlled multiplex PCR. Turning to the authors' computational methods: Nucleated cell counts per sample were estimated from amplification of reference gene primers within the assay. To quantify the absolute abundance of each unique TCRbeta CDR3 rearrangement, sequence reads were collapsed and filtered. For each sample, productive Simpson clonality was calculated by taking the square root of Simpson's diversity index across productive rearrangements. TCRdb's version of the immuneACCESS table is confined to in-frame rearrangements and falls short of the full clone set. An unresolved V gene accounts for under half of the shortfall where checked; the remainder is of unknown origin. V, J and clone size derive from that table, while D and trimming were established from the DNA sequence. A total of about 150,000 clones appear in this sample, roughly 88% of them only once. The top ten clonotypes cover approximately 4.5% of the sample.

In the prospective study, participants were roughly 18 to 95 years old, resided in 24 geographic areas of the United States, and were enrolled through a virtual design. Cohort assignment in the prospective study relied on participant-reported clinical history from a screening survey and a study questionnaire. ImmuneRACE Cohort 3 recovered participants were defined by two consecutive negative NP/OP PCR tests, healthcare professional clearance, or symptom resolution. In the prospective study, mobile phlebotomists collected whole blood, serum and a nasopharyngeal or oropharyngeal swab from each participant. Participants in the prospective study had the option to provide additional blood draws and questionnaires over a roughly two-month period. Before DNA extraction, prospective study blood samples were shipped either frozen or at room temperature. The study at large found these results: The amount of clinical and demographic metadata varied by source and participant and was provided uncurated.

Sequencing was carried out using PBMCs or T cells enriched from blood (not recorded which). The rearrangement combines TRBV7-2 with TRBJ2-5; 7 central nucleotides agree with TRBD1. This TCR was sampled from a man in his fifties who had recovered from COVID-19. The base sequence is TGTGCCAGCAGGAAAGACAGGGTTCGGGCTGAGACCCAGTACTTC. Its translation reads: CASRKDRVRAETQYF.